Listed here are 11 T cell receptor beta chains from one sample, sequenced in a study of OX40 agonist ivuxolimab in advanced cancers. Profiling relied on immunoSEQ multiplex PCR, and the TCRdb table lists in-frame clones only, not all of them. The sample records 45,000 to 60,000 clones, roughly 90% being singletons. Source: CD4+ or CD8+ T cells sorted from blood, taken in a trial of the OX40 agonist ivuxolimab. Source of these receptors: an adult with an advanced solid tumor such as melanoma, head and neck, liver or kidney cancer.

Only one count was recorded for this clone. The same CDR3 is also encoded by other DNA sequences in this sample. V gene TRBV30 combines with J gene TRBJ1-5; D possibly corresponds to TRBD1 (5 bases). CDR3 length equals 14 residues. Trimming took 0 bases from V and 2 from J, leaving 8 bases between them. Germline values: CDR1 GTSNPN, CDR2 SVGIG (reference sequence). The CDR3 loop reads CAWSVAGGNQPQHF. CDR3 bases: TGTGCCTGGAGTGTAGCGGGGGGCAATCAGCCCCAGCATTTT.

The gene calls are TRBV7-9 and TRBJ2-7; D possibly uses TRBD1 or TRBD2 (5 bases each). V was cut by 7 bases and J by 5 bases, with 24 bases left in between. This CDR3 has 16 amino acids. Germline CDR1 reads SEHNR; CDR2 reads FQNEAQ (reference sequence). The CDR3 DNA sequence: TGTGCCAGCATCCCCCTCCGGGACCCCTTCCCCAACGAGCAGTACTTC. Amino acid sequence: CASIPLRDPFPNEQYF.

The chain is built from TRBV4-1 and TRBJ1-5; D is perhaps TRBD1 (6 bases). V lost 3 bases to trimming and J lost 4 bases, with 13 bases between them. The CDR3 has 15 amino acids. Germline CDR1 MGHRA, CDR2 YSYEKL. The CDR3 loop is CASSHGRGRNQPQHF. The CDR3 DNA reads TGCGCCAGCAGCCATGGCAGGGGTAGGAATCAGCCCCAGCATTTT.

This sequence joins TRBV5-1 and TRBJ2-1; 9 positions agree with TRBD1. CDR1 and CDR2 (germline): SGHRS, YFSETQ. The CDR3 sequence is 14 residues long. Trimming removed 2 bases from V and 14 bases from J; junction bases left unmatched: 11. CDR3 protein: CASSFEDRGLSEFF. CDR3 nucleotide sequence: TGCGCCAGCAGCTTTGAGGACAGGGGCCTAAGTGAGTTCTTC.

The V gene is TRBV11-3, the J gene TRBJ2-2; 10 bases agree with TRBD2. The germline gives CDR1 SGHNT, CDR2 YENEEA. J was trimmed by 4 bases and V by 6 bases; bases with no gene match: 5. The CDR3 totals 15 residues. CDR3 sequence (DNA): TGTGCCAGCAGTACTAGCGGGGTGACCACCGGGGAGCTGTTTTTT. Its translation is CASSTSGVTTGELFF.

V is TRBV4-1 and J is TRBJ1-6, with a weak D call TRBD1 (6 bases). The CDR3 contains 16 residues. CDR1 is MGHRA and CDR2 is YSYEKL in the germline V gene. The V end was cut by 4 bases, the J end by 7 bases, with 17 bases between. CDR3 in amino acids: CASSPDGTGGNSPLHF. CDR3 sequence (DNA): TGCGCCAGCAGCCCGGACGGAACGGGGGGCAATTCACCCCTCCACTTT.

This chain uses TRBV5-6 with TRBJ2-5; D unclear. Trimming cost V 1 base and J 5 bases, with 9 bases left between them. CDR3 length equals 13 residues. Germline V gives CDR1 SGHDT, CDR2 YYEEEE. CDR3 bases: TGTGCCAGCAGCTTGATGGCGAGGGAGACCCAGTACTTC. It yields the protein CASSLMARETQYF.

The gene calls are TRBV30 and TRBJ2-7, with TRBD2 as a possible D gene (5 bases). Trimming took 2 bases from V and 2 from J, leaving 7 bases between them. The CDR3 has 12 amino acids. Germline CDR1 and CDR2: GTSNPN and SVGIG (reference sequence). The CDR3 loop reads CAWSRDPYEQYF. The CDR3 nucleotides read TGTGCCTGGAGTCGGGATCCCTACGAGCAGTACTTC.

CDR3 in amino acids: CASSPNGGNYNEQFF. The CDR3 DNA reads TGTGCCAGCAGCCCCAACGGGGGAAACTACAATGAGCAGTTCTTC. V is TRBV5-4 and J is TRBJ2-1; D perhaps matches TRBD2 (6 bases). Germline lookup yields CDR1 SGHNT and CDR2 YYREEE (reference sequence). The CDR3 has 15 residues. V gave up 4 bases and J gave up 3 bases, with 14 bases separating them. The variable domain in full, completed from reference TRBV5-4 and TRBJ2-1, reads ETGVTQSPTHLIKTRGQQVTLRCSSQSGHNTVSWYQQALGQGPQFIFQYYREEENGRGNFPPRFSGLQFPNYSSELNVNALELDDSALYLCASSPNGGNYNEQFFGPGTRLTVL.

The gene calls are TRBV2 and TRBJ2-1; 8 bases line up with TRBD2. Germline CDR1 reads SNHLY; CDR2 reads FYNNEI. The CDR3 runs to 15 residues. Germline trimming cut 1 base from V and 6 bases from J; bases unmatched to any gene: 5. Here the CDR3 DNA reads TGTGCCAGCAGTGAAGGGGTAGCGGGATCCAATGAGCAGTTCTTC. This codes for CASSEGVAGSNEQFF. Full variable domain (outside the CDR3, taken from reference TRBV2 and TRBJ2-1): EPEVTQTPSHQVTQMGQEVILRCVPISNHLYFYWYRQILGQKVEFLVSFYNNEISEKSEIFDDQFSVERPDGSNFTLKIRSTKLEDSAMYFCASSEGVAGSNEQFFGPGTRLTVL.

This rearrangement joins TRBV5-1 to TRBJ1-5; 10 bases match TRBD1. Germline lookup yields CDR1 SGHRS and CDR2 YFSETQ. The V and J ends lost 3 bases and 7 bases, in that order; junction bases with no gene match: 7. The CDR3 loop spans 15 amino acids. The CDR3: CASSSGQGVNQPQHF. CDR3 nucleotides: TGCGCCAGCAGCTCCGGACAGGGGGTAAACCAGCCCCAGCATTTT.